This is a list of T cell receptor beta chains from one sample in a study of CD8 T cells in Susac syndrome. TCRdb used MiXCR to reprocess the immunoSEQ multiplex PCR reads, holding one entry per CDR3 protein. The data show approximately 87,000 distinct CDR3 sequences, with 96% seen just once and around 0.41% held by the top ten. Source material: CD8+ T cells from PBMCs. These receptors were taken from a human donor with Susac syndrome. Each CDR3 is given with its conserved first and last residue. A D gene is named only where the DNA matches it firmly. Rows may omit the clone size; those that give it use once, few, many or a size class.

V: TRBV13; J: TRBJ2-7; size: -; D: -; DNA: TGTGCCAGCAGGGCTCGCGGGGCAGGGGACGAGCAGTACTTC; CDR3: CASRARGAGDEQYF
V: TRBV6-2/TRBV6-3; J: TRBJ1-5; size: -; D: TRBD1; DNA: TGTGCCAGCAGGGGACAGGGAACGGGCCAGCCCCAGCATTTT; CDR3: CASRGQGTGQPQHF
V: TRBV6-5; J: TRBJ2-5; size: -; D: -; DNA: TGTGCCAGCAGTTACGCCTCGGCGGGACCGGGATACGAAGAGACCCAGTACTTC; CDR3: CASSYASAGPGYEETQYF
V: TRBV28; J: TRBJ2-4; size: -; D: TRBD1; DNA: TGTGCCAGCAACTCCCCTTGGCCGGGACAGACAAACATTCAGTACTTC; CDR3: CASNSPWPGQTNIQYF
V: TRBV20-1; J: TRBJ2-1; size: -; D: -; DNA: TGCAGTGCATTGCTAGCAAACAATGAGCAGTTCTTC; CDR3: CSALLANNEQFF
V: TRBV7-8; J: TRBJ2-1; size: -; D: -; DNA: TGTGCCAGCAGCTCCTATCGGAACGCGGGGTCCGATGAGCAGTTCTTC; CDR3: CASSSYRNAGSDEQFF
V: TRBV30; J: TRBJ2-7; size: -; D: TRBD1; DNA: TGTGCCTGGAGTGTAGGACAGGGCTACGAGCAGTACTTC; CDR3: CAWSVGQGYEQYF
V: TRBV28; J: TRBJ1-5; size: -; D: -; DNA: TGTGCCAGCAGTTCGGGGGACAATCAGCCCCAGCATTTT; CDR3: CASSSGDNQPQHF
V: TRBV4-3; J: TRBJ1-4; size: once; D: -; DNA: TGCGCCAGCAGCCAAGATCTGGCGCAAACTAATGAAAAACTGTTTTTT; CDR3: CASSQDLAQTNEKLFF
V: TRBV20-1; J: TRBJ2-1; size: -; D: -; DNA: TGCAGTGCTAGAGACGGAGAGGGAGGCAGGGACAATGAGCAGTTCTTC; CDR3: CSARDGEGGRDNEQFF
V: TRBV7-2; J: TRBJ2-7; size: -; D: -; DNA: TGTGCCAGCAGCATCTATGCGGGAACCTACGAGCAGTACTTC; CDR3: CASSIYAGTYEQYF
V: TRBV9; J: TRBJ2-1; size: -; D: -; DNA: TGTGCCAGCAGCGAAACATACTACAATGAGCAGTTCTTC; CDR3: CASSETYYNEQFF
V: TRBV7-9; J: TRBJ1-1; size: -; D: -; DNA: TGTGCCAGCAGCTTAGCGAGGGTGAACACTGAAGCTTTCTTT; CDR3: CASSLARVNTEAFF
V: TRBV25-1; J: TRBJ2-1; size: -; D: -; DNA: TGTGCCAGCAGTTTCCGGGGTAGCCCGGACAATGAGCAGTTCTTC; CDR3: CASSFRGSPDNEQFF
V: TRBV2; J: TRBJ1-4; size: -; D: -; DNA: TGTGCCAGCAGGACGGATGGTGGTGAAAAACTGTTTTTT; CDR3: CASRTDGGEKLFF
V: TRBV29-1; J: TRBJ2-1; size: -; D: -; DNA: TGCAGCGCGCACCTTGGCTCCTACAATGAGCAGTTCTTC; CDR3: CSAHLGSYNEQFF
V: TRBV13; J: TRBJ2-1; size: -; D: -; DNA: TGTGCCAGCAGCTTAGGCCTAAGCGTTGAGCAGTTCTTC; CDR3: CASSLGLSVEQFF
V: TRBV12-3/TRBV12-4; J: TRBJ1-1; size: -; D: -; DNA: TGTGCCAGCAGTTTGGCGCAGGGGAACACTGAAGCTTTCTTT; CDR3: CASSLAQGNTEAFF
V: TRBV28; J: TRBJ1-5; size: -; D: -; DNA: TGTGCCATCGACCGCGGGTGGCAGCCCCAGCATTTT; CDR3: CAIDRGWQPQHF
V: TRBV14; J: TRBJ1-2; size: -; D: -; DNA: TGTGCCAGCAGCCAAAGGACGGGCTATGGCTACACCTTC; CDR3: CASSQRTGYGYTF
V: TRBV27; J: TRBJ1-2; size: -; D: -; DNA: TGTGCCAGCAGTTTAGACGGCTATGGCTACACCTTC; CDR3: CASSLDGYGYTF
V: TRBV4-1; J: TRBJ2-7; size: -; D: TRBD1; DNA: TGCGCCAGCAGCCAAACCCTCCGGGACAGATCCTACGAGCAGTACTTC; CDR3: CASSQTLRDRSYEQYF
V: TRBV20-1; J: TRBJ2-3; size: -; D: -; DNA: TGCAGTGCTAGCGCTTCTTGGGAGAGCACAGATACGCAGTATTTT; CDR3: CSASASWESTDTQYF
V: TRBV29-1; J: TRBJ1-2; size: once; D: -; DNA: TGCAGCGTTGAAGAGGGGAGGGCTTTGGCCTCCTATGGCTACACCTTC; CDR3: CSVEEGRALASYGYTF
V: TRBV4-3; J: TRBJ2-1; size: -; D: -; DNA: TGCGCCAGCAGCCAAGATAAAACGCCGCTTTACAATGAGCAGTTCTTC; CDR3: CASSQDKTPLYNEQFF
V: TRBV11-2; J: TRBJ2-4; size: -; D: TRBD2; DNA: TGTGCCAGCAGCTTGGGGGGGTCGAACATTCAGTACTTC; CDR3: CASSLGGSNIQYF
V: TRBV10-3; J: TRBJ2-4; size: -; D: -; DNA: TGTGCCATCAGTGAAGGGGGCATTCAGTACTTC; CDR3: CAISEGGIQYF
V: TRBV13; J: TRBJ2-3; size: -; D: -; DNA: TGTGCCAGCAGCTTAGGGCTGGCCACAGATACGCAGTATTTT; CDR3: CASSLGLATDTQYF
V: TRBV6-2/TRBV6-3; J: TRBJ1-2; size: -; D: TRBD1; DNA: TGTGCCAGCAGTTACTCCGGCAGGGGGCTCGGTGGCTACACCTTC; CDR3: CASSYSGRGLGGYTF
V: TRBV20-1; J: TRBJ1-2; size: -; D: -; DNA: TGCGGGGGGGGCGGCAACGTTGACTATGGCTACACCTTC; CDR3: CGGGGNVDYGYTF
V: TRBV29-1; J: TRBJ1-1; size: -; D: -; DNA: TGCAGCACAGGTACCGACACTGAAGCTTTCTTT; CDR3: CSTGTDTEAFF
V: TRBV6-4; J: TRBJ2-2; size: -; D: -; DNA: TGTGCCAGCAGCCAGACCCCCGATGCCGGGGAGCTGTTTTTT; CDR3: CASSQTPDAGELFF